Each of the 22 T cell receptor beta chains below was sequenced from the same sample in a study of cytomegalovirus exposure and HLA in healthy donors. PCR amplification relied on 60 Vbeta primers (plus 13 Jbeta primers). Repertoires were generated with immunoSEQ multiplex PCR, while TCRdb's copy carries only in-frame clones and drops some. The data hold 120,000 or so clones, with approximately 15% observed a single time. Sequencing input: PBMCs. These receptors all stem from a woman aged 18 to 35 in good health and CMV-seronegative.

This clone was found a few times. The gene calls are TRBV27 and TRBJ2-7; 7 nucleotides align to TRBD2. J was trimmed by 3 bases and V by 5 bases; bases with no gene match: 4. The CDR3 has 13 residues. Germline values: CDR1 MNHEY, CDR2 SMNVEV (reference sequence). CDR3 protein: CASSPGTNYEQYF. The CDR3 nucleotides read TGTGCCAGCAGTCCTGGGACTAACTACGAGCAGTACTTC.

J is TRBJ2-7 and V is TRBV9; D gene uncertain. Germline V gene lookup returns CDR1 SGDLS and CDR2 YYNGEE. The CDR3 runs to 14 residues. Trimming removed 0 bases from V and 3 bases from J, with 10 bases in between. In nucleotides, the CDR3 is TGTGCCAGCAGCGTAGAGTACAGAGACTACGAGCAGTACTTC. This sequence encodes CASSVEYRDYEQYF.

Only a few counts were recorded for this clone. The V and J genes are TRBV25-1 and TRBJ1-1, with 9 bases matching TRBD1. Trimming cost V 2 bases and J 7 bases; bases outside gene matches: 5. The CDR3 runs 14 residues. CDR1 and CDR2 from the germline V gene are MGHDK and SYGVNS. The CDR3 is CASSELQGAIEAFF. DNA of the CDR3: TGTGCCAGCAGTGAACTACAGGGGGCGATTGAAGCTTTCTTT.

The rearrangement uses TRBV28 and TRBJ1-2; D ambiguous. Germline CDR1 is MDHEN and CDR2 is SYDVKM. The CDR3 sequence is 13 residues long. The V gene lost 10 bases and the J gene lost 8 bases, with 20 bases spanning the gap. The CDR3 DNA reads TGTGCCACACCCTCGGGTTGGAGGAGCGGCTACACCTTC. Amino acid sequence: CATPSGWRSGYTF.

This clone was detected a few times. The chain couples TRBV27 to TRBJ2-1; a weak D match, TRBD1 (6 bases). Deletions cut 4 bases from V and 8 bases from J, with 9 bases between. The CDR3 is made up of 12 amino acids. Germline loops: CDR1 MNHEY, CDR2 SMNVEV (reference sequence). CDR3 sequence (DNA): TGTGCCAGCAGTTCCTACAGGGATGAGCAGTTCTTC. This gives the protein CASSSYRDEQFF.

The genes are TRBV19 and TRBJ2-3, with 9 bases identical to TRBD2. Germline trimming cut 7 bases from V and 7 bases from J; bases unmatched to any gene: 6. Germline V CDR1 and CDR2: LNHDA, SQIVND (reference sequence). This CDR3 is built from 13 residues. CDR3 protein: CASKGTSRHTQYF. As DNA, the CDR3 is TGTGCCAGTAAAGGGACTAGCAGGCATACGCAGTATTTT.

V usage is TRBV30 and J usage is TRBJ2-1, with D maybe TRBD1 (5 bases). Germline CDR1 is GTSNPN and CDR2 is SVGIG (reference sequence). The CDR3 is made up of 18 amino acids. V was pared by 3 bases and J by 7 bases, with 28 bases between. Here the CDR3 DNA reads TGTGCCTGGAGATCTTCCGGGTATTCCACTGGGGCCGGGAATGAGCAGTTCTTC. Its protein product is CAWRSSGYSTGAGNEQFF.

This chain links TRBV30 with TRBJ1-1; 8 nucleotides agree with TRBD1. The V segment lost 4 bases and the J segment 3 bases; nucleotides outside the gene matches: 4. CDR1 is GTSNPN and CDR2 is SVGIG in the germline V gene (reference sequence). The CDR3 has 13 amino acids. CDR3 residues: CAWTDRGDTEAFF. CDR3 DNA sequence: TGTGCCTGGACTGACAGGGGAGACACTGAAGCTTTCTTT.

This rearrangement joins TRBV5-1 to TRBJ1-6; D is unresolved. The V gene lost 0 bases and the J gene lost 10 bases, with 14 bases spanning the gap. Germline values: CDR1 SGHRS, CDR2 YFSETQ. This CDR3 has 15 residues. CDR3 region: CASSLEAGSYSPLHF. The CDR3 DNA follows: TGCGCCAGCAGCTTGGAAGCAGGATCCTACTCACCCCTCCACTTT.

This clone has a count of ten or more. This chain joins TRBV5-1 and TRBJ2-7, with 9 bases lining up with TRBD2. In germline, CDR1 is SGHRS, CDR2 YFSETQ. V gave up 4 bases and J gave up 3 bases; unmatched junction bases: 11. The CDR3 length is 16 residues. DNA for the CDR3: TGCGCCAGCAGCCCCCGGGTAGCGGGAGATGTCTACGAGCAGTACTTC. It encodes CASSPRVAGDVYEQYF.

The chain joins TRBV5-6 to TRBJ1-4; tentatively, D is TRBD1 (6 bases). The CDR3 extends over 16 amino acids. V was pared by 4 bases and J by 2 bases, with 15 bases between. Germline V gene data show CDR1 as SGHDT and CDR2 as YYEEEE. CDR3 sequence reads: CASSLWDISTNEKLFF. Written as DNA, the CDR3 is TGTGCCAGCAGCCTGTGGGACATTTCGACTAATGAAAAACTGTTTTTT.

The table lists this clone with a few counts. The rearrangement uses TRBV4-1 and TRBJ1-1; D is undetermined. CDR1 MGHRA and CDR2 YSYEKL come from the germline V gene. The length of the CDR3 is 13 residues. V lost 4 bases to trimming and J lost 0 bases, with 6 bases between them. In DNA form, the CDR3 reads TGCGCCAGCAGCCCAGTGATGAACACTGAAGCTTTCTTT. Protein product: CASSPVMNTEAFF.

V is TRBV2 and J is TRBJ2-5; 7 bases fit TRBD2. The CDR3 contains 13 residues. The V segment lost 2 bases and the J segment 5 bases; nucleotides outside the gene matches: 2. Germline V gene data show CDR1 as SNHLY and CDR2 as FYNNEI. For the CDR3, the DNA is TGTGCCAGCAGTGAACTAGCGGAGGAGACCCAGTACTTC. Protein sequence: CASSELAEETQYF.

This clone was observed a few times. The genes are TRBV29-1 and TRBJ2-7, with D possibly TRBD2 on 5 matching bases. The CDR3 length is 14 residues. Germline lookup yields CDR1 SQVTM and CDR2 ANQGSEA. The ends were cut back, 6 bases at V and 2 bases at J, with 17 bases in the middle. DNA for the CDR3: TGCAGCGTCCTGGAGGAGGCCAACCCCTACGAGCAGTACTTC. It codes for CSVLEEANPYEQYF.

This chain links TRBV11-2 with TRBJ1-4, with 7 bases that match TRBD1. Trimming took 1 base from V and 5 from J; bases not matched to a gene: 4. CDR1 is SGHAT, CDR2 FQNNGV, per germline. The CDR3 is 15 amino acids. CDR3 bases: TGTGCCAGCAGCTTAGGGCAGACAGGGAATGAAAAACTGTTTTTT. Amino acid sequence: CASSLGQTGNEKLFF.

This clone was seen only a few times. The chain uses TRBV7-8 and TRBJ2-7; D remains unclear. This CDR3 has 12 residues. Germline CDR1 reads SGHVS; CDR2 reads FQNEAQ. The V end lost 8 bases, the J end lost 1 base, and 9 bases lay between the germline ends. CDR3 sequence (DNA): TGTGCCAGCCGCGGAAATTCCTACGAGCAGTACTTC. Translating gives CASRGNSYEQYF.

This clone was seen a handful of times. Germline and junction disagree at one end, which may indicate a read error. The rearrangement joins TRBV13 to TRBJ2-3; 13 bases agree with TRBD2. Germline V lookup: CDR1 PRHDT, CDR2 FYEKMQ (reference sequence). The CDR3 extends over 16 amino acids. CDR3 amino acids: CASSVGLAGGTDTQYF. The CDR3 bases are TGTGCCAGCAGCGTAGGACTAGCGGGGGGCACAGATACGCAGTATTTT.

The chain couples TRBV6-5 to TRBJ1-1; a weak D match, TRBD1 (6 bases). The CDR3 is 13 residues long. Looked up from germline, CDR1 is MNHEY and CDR2 is SVGAGI. Trimming left V 9 bases short and J 1 base short, with 12 bases between. The CDR3 DNA reads TGTGCCAGTTTCCGGGACACGAACACTGAAGCTTTCTTT. Its protein product is CASFRDTNTEAFF.

The chain combines TRBV19 with TRBJ2-1; 11 bases match TRBD2. Unmatched junction bases numbered 9, after V lost 4 bases and J lost 7 bases. The CDR3 consists of 16 residues. Germline lookup yields CDR1 LNHDA and CDR2 SQIVND (reference sequence). DNA for the CDR3: TGTGCCAGTAGTAATAGCGGGAGGGCCGGGAGGAATGAGCAGTTCTTC. This gives the protein CASSNSGRAGRNEQFF. Drawing the rest from reference TRBV19 and TRBJ2-1, the complete variable domain is DGGITQSPKYLFRKEGQNVTLSCEQNLNHDAMYWYRQDPGQGLRLIYYSQIVNDFQKGDIAEGYSVSREKKESFPLTVTSAQKNPTAFYLCASSNSGRAGRNEQFFGPGTRLTVL.

The chain has TRBV28 and TRBJ2-7; a weak D match, TRBD2 (6 bases). The V end was cut by 3 bases, the J end by 3 bases, with 21 bases between. Germline V gene data show CDR1 as MDHEN and CDR2 as SYDVKM. The CDR3 covers 17 residues. The CDR3 reads CASSLRYGGAESYEQYF. The DNA of the CDR3 is TGTGCCAGCAGTTTGAGATACGGCGGGGCAGAGAGCTACGAGCAGTACTTC.

The chain links TRBV10-2 to TRBJ2-1; 14 positions match TRBD2. Germline values: CDR1 WSHSY, CDR2 SAAADI. V lost 6 bases, J lost 2 bases, and 3 bases stayed unmatched. This CDR3 has 16 amino acids. The CDR3 here is CASRGLAGATYNEQFF. CDR3 sequence (DNA): TGCGCCAGCAGGGGACTAGCGGGAGCAACCTACAATGAGCAGTTCTTC.

The CDR3: CASSSGTGKIYGYTF. The CDR3 nucleotides read TGTGCCAGCAGTTCGGGGACAGGGAAAATATATGGCTACACCTTC. The rearrangement joins TRBV28 to TRBJ1-2, with 9 bases fitting TRBD1. V lost 4 bases and J lost 5; bases outside the gene matches: 8. CDR3 length equals 15 residues. Germline CDR1 and CDR2: MDHEN and SYDVKM.